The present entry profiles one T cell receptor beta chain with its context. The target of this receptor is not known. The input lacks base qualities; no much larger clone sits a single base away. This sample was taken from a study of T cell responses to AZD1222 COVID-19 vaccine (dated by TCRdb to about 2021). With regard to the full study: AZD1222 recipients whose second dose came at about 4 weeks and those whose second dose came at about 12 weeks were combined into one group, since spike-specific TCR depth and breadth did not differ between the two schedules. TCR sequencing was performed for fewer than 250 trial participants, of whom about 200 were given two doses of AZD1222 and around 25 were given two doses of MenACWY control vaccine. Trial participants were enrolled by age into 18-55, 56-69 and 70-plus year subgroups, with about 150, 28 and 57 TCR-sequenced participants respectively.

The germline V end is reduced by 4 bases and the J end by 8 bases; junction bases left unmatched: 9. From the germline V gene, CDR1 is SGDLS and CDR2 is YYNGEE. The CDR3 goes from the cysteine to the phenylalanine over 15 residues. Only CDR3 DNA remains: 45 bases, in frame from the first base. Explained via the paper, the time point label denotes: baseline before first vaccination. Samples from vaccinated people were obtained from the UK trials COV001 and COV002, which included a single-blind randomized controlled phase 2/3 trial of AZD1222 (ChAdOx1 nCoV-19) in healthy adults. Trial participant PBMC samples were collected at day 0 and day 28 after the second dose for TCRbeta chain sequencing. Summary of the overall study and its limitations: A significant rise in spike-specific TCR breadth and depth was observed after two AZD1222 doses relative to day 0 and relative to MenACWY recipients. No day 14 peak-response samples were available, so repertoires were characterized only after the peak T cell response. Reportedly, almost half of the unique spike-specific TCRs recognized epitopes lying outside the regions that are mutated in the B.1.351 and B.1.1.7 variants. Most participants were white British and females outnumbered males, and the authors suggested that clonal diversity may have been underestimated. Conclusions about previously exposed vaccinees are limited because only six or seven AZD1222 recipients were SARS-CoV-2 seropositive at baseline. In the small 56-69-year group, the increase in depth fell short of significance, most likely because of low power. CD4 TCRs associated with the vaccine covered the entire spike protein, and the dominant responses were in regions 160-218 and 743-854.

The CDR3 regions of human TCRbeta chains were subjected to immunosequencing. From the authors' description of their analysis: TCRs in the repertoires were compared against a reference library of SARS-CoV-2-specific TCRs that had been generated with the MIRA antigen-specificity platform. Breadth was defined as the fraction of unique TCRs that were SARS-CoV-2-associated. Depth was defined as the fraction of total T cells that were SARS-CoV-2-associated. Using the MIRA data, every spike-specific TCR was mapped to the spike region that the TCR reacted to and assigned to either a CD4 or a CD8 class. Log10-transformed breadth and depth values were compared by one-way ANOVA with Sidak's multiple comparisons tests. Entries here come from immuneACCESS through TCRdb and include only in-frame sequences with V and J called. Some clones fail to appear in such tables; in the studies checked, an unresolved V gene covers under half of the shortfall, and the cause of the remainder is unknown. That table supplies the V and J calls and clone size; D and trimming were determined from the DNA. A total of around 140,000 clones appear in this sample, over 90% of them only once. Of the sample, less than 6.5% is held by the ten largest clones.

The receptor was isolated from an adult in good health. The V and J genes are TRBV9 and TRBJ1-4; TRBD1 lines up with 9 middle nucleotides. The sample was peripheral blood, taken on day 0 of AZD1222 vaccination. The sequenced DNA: TGTGCCAGCAGCATCGCGGGACAGGGCTGGGAAAAACTGTTTTTT. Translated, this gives CASSIAGQGWEKLFF.